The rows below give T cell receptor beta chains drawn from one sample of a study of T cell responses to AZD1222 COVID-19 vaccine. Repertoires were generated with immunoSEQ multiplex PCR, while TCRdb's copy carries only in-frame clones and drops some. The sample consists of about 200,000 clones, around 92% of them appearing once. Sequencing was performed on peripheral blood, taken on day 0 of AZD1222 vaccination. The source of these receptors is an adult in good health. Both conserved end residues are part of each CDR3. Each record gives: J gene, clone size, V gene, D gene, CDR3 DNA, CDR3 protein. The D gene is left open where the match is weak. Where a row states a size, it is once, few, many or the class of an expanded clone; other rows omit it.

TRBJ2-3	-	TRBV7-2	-	TGTGCCAGCAGCTTAAACGCTGCAGATACGCAGTATTTT	CASSLNAADTQYF
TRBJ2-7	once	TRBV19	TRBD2	TGTGCCAGTAGTATAGCAATCCGGGAGGTTTCCTACGAGCAGTACTTC	CASSIAIREVSYEQYF
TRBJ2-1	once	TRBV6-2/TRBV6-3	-	TGTGCCAGCAGTTACAGCGGCGGGGTCTCCTACAATGAGCAGTTCTTC	CASSYSGGVSYNEQFF
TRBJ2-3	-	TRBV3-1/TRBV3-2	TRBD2	TGTGCCAGCAGCTTAGGGACTAGCGGGGGGGCCCCAGATACGCAGTATTTT	CASSLGTSGGAPDTQYF
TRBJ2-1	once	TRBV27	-	TGTGCCAGCAGTTTACCGGGGGCGGGGTGGCATGAGCAGTTCTTC	CASSLPGAGWHEQFF
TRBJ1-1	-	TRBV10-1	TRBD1	TGCGCCAGCACCCGGGACAGGAACACTGAAGCTTTCTTT	CASTRDRNTEAFF
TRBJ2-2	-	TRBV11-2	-	TGTGCCAGCAGCTTAGTGCGGAACGGCGGGGAGCTGTTTTTT	CASSLVRNGGELFF
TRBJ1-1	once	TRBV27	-	TGTGCCAGCAGTTTATCTAGGGGTTACACTGAAGCTTTCTTT	CASSLSRGYTEAFF
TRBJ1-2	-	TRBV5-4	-	TGTGCCAGCAGCCTACAGGGTAACTATGGCTACACCTTC	CASSLQGNYGYTF
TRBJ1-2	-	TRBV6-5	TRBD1	TGTGCCAGCCGCTCCCCCGGGACAGGGACCGGCTACACCTTC	CASRSPGTGTGYTF
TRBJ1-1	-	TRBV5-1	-	TGCGCCAGCAGAGCATCGACAGGGAACACTGAAGCTTTCTTT	CASRASTGNTEAFF
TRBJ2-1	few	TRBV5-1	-	TGCGCCAGCAGCTTGGCGAAGGGGCAGGATGGTGAGCAGTTCTTC	CASSLAKGQDGEQFF
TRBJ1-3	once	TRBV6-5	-	TGTGCCAGCAGGACGAGGGCCGCTGGAAACACCATATATTTT	CASRTRAAGNTIYF
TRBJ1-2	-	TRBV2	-	TGTGCCAGCAGTGTACTCCAGCTGGGAACCTATGGCTACACCTTC	CASSVLQLGTYGYTF
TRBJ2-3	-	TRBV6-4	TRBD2	TGTGCCAGCAGTGACTCTAGCGGGGGGGCCCCAGATACGCAGTATTTT	CASSDSSGGAPDTQYF
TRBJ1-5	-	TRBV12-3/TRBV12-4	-	TGTGCCAGCAGTTTATCGGGAGACCGGCCCCAGCATTTT	CASSLSGDRPQHF
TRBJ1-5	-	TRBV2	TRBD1	TGTGCCAGCAGTAGCCAGGACAGGGGGGGACAGCCCCAGCATTTT	CASSSQDRGGQPQHF
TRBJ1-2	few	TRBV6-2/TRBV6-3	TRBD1	TGTGCCAGCAGTTCTCCGGACAGGGAGTGGGACGGCTACACCTTC	CASSSPDREWDGYTF
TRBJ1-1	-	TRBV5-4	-	TGTGCCAGCAGCCCTGGGACGGCAATTGAAGCTTTCTTT	CASSPGTAIEAFF
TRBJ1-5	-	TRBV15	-	TGTGCCACCAGCATAGATAGCAATCAGCCCCAGCATTTT	CATSIDSNQPQHF
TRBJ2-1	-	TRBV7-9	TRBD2	TGTGCCAGCCTCGAAACGGGGGGGCCGATCAATGAGCAGTTCTTC	CASLETGGPINEQFF
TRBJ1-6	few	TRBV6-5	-	TGTGCCAGCAGCGTAAGACAGGTTAGGTCACCCCTCCACTTT	CASSVRQVRSPLHF
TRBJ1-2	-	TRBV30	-	TGTGCCTGGAGGGTGGGGGAGGCCTATGGCTACACCTTC	CAWRVGEAYGYTF
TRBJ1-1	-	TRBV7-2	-	TGTGCCAGCGCCATCCACCTGGGGAGAACTGAAGCTTTCTTT	CASAIHLGRTEAFF
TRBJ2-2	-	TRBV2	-	TGTGCCAGCATAAGGGGTGGAACCGGGGAGCTGTTTTTT	CASIRGGTGELFF
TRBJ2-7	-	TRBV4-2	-	TGTGCCAGCAGCCCAAGAAGCAGTTACGAGCAGTACTTC	CASSPRSSYEQYF
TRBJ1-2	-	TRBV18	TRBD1	TGTGCCAGCTCACCACCGGACAGGGGCGGCGGCTACACCTTC	CASSPPDRGGGYTF
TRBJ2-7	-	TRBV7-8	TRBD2	TGTGCCAGCAGCTCCGGGACTAGCGGGGAAAGCTCCTACGAGCAGTACTTC	CASSSGTSGESSYEQYF
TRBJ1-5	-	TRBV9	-	TGTGCCAGCAGCCCCCTGGGGGCGAGCAATCAGCCCCAGCATTTT	CASSPLGASNQPQHF
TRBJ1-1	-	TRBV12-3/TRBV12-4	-	TGTGCCAGCACTCAACAGGGAAACACTGAAGCTTTCTTT	CASTQQGNTEAFF
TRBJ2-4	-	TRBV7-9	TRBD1	TGTGCCGGGGACAGGGGAACCAAAAACATTCAGTACTTC	CAGDRGTKNIQYF
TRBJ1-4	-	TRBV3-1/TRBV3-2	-	TGTGCCAGCAGCCCGCGGGGGGCGGGTGAAAAACTGTTTTTT	CASSPRGAGEKLFF
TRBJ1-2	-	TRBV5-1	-	TGCGCCAGCAGCTCTTCACCCTATGGCTACACCTTC	CASSSSPYGYTF
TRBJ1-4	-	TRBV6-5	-	TGTGCCAGCAGGGCGAGGGAAGAAAAACTGTTTTTT	CASRAREEKLFF
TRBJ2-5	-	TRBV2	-	TGTGCCAGCCAGGACTCGCTAGGGACCCAGTACTTC	CASQDSLGTQYF
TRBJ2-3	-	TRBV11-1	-	TGTGCCAGCAGCCCCCTCGTGAGCGCGTCAGATACGCAGTATTTT	CASSPLVSASDTQYF
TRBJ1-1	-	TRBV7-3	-	TGTGCCAGCAGCTCTTCGGGGGGAAGGGGGTCTGAAGCTTTCTTT	CASSSSGGRGSEAFF
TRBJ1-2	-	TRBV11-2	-	TGTGCCCCCGGGTTGGCCTATGGCTACACCTTC	CAPGLAYGYTF
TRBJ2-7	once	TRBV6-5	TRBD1	TGTGCCAGCCGGTTAGGGACAGGGTCGTACGAGCAGTACTTC	CASRLGTGSYEQYF
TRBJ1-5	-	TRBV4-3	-	TGCGCCAGCAGCCAAGTGGCGGGTTTCAGCAATCAGCCCCAGCATTTT	CASSQVAGFSNQPQHF
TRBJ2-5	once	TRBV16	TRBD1	TGTGCCAGCAGCCCCCCGGACAGGCAAGAGACCCAGTACTTC	CASSPPDRQETQYF
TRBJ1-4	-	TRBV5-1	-	TGCGCCAGCACCTCCCTCCCCAGGGATGATTGTGAAAAACTGTTTTTT	CASTSLPRDDCEKLFF
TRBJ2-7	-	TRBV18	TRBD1	TGTGCCAGCTCAACCCCCCGGGACAGGGGGCCCTACGAGCAGTACTTC	CASSTPRDRGPYEQYF
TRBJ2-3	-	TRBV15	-	TGTGCCACCAGCAGGGGGGACGGAAGGGATAAAGATACGCAGTATTTT	CATSRGDGRDKDTQYF
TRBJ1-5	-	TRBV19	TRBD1	TGTGCCAGTAGCTCCGGGACAGGGGCAAATCAGCCCCAGCATTTT	CASSSGTGANQPQHF
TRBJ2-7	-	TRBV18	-	TGTGCCAGCTCACCATCTCTCAGGGACGAGCAGTACTTC	CASSPSLRDEQYF
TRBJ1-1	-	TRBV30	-	TGTGCCTGGAATCGGCAGGGCACCACTGAAGCTTTCTTT	CAWNRQGTTEAFF
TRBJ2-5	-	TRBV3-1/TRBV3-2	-	TGTGCCAGCAGCCCCAACGAACAAGAGACCCAGTACTTC	CASSPNEQETQYF
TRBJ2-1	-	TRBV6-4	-	TGTGCCAGCATGGCAGGGGCCAAAAAGAATGAGCAGTTCTTC	CASMAGAKKNEQFF
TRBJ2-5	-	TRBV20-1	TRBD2	TGCAGTGCTAGTCTGGGACTAGCACAAGAGACCCAGTACTTC	CSASLGLAQETQYF
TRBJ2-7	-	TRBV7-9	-	TGTGCCAGCAGCTTTGCCCAGGACGCCTACGAGCAGTACTTC	CASSFAQDAYEQYF
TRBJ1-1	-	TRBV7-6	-	TGTGCCAGCAGCCTTACTACAGGAGGGCGAACTGAAGCTTTCTTT	CASSLTTGGRTEAFF
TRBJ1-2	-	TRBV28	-	TGTGCCAGCGGGGACCTAGGACTGGGCTACACCTTC	CASGDLGLGYTF
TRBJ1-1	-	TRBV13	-	TGTGCCAGCAGTCTACCCCAGGGCGCAGCTTTCTTT	CASSLPQGAAFF